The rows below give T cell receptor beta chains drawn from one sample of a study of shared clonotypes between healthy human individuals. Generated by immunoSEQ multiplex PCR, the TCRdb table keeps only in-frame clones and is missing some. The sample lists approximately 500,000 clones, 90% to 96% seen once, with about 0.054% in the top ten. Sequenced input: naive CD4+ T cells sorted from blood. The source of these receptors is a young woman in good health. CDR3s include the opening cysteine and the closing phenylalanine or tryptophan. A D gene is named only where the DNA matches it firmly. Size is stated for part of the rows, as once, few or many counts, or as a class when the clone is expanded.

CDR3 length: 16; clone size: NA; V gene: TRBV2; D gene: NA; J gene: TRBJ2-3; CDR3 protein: CASSDSQVVLTDTQYF; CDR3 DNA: TGTGCCAGCAGTGATAGTCAGGTCGTACTCACAGATACGCAGTATTTT
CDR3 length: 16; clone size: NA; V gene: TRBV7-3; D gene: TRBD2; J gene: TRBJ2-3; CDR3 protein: CASSPNRLAGADTQYF; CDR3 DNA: TGTGCCAGCAGCCCAAACCGACTAGCGGGAGCAGATACGCAGTATTTT
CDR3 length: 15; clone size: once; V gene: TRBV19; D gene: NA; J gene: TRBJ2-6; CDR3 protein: CASRGLGSGANVLTF; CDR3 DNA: TGTGCCAGCAGGGGCCTCGGATCTGGGGCCAACGTCCTGACTTTC
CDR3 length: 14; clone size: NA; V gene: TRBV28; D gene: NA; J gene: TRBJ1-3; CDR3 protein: CASSTRGAGNTIYF; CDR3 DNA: TGTGCCAGCAGTACCCGAGGGGCTGGAAACACCATATATTTT
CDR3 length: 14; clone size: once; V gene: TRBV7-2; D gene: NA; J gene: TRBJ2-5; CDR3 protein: CASSLAGPSGEQYF; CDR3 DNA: TGTGCCAGCAGCTTGGCGGGACCGTCGGGGGAGCAGTACTTC
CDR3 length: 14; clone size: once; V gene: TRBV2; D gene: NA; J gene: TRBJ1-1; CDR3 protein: CASWKGNTETEAFF; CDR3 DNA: TGTGCCAGCTGGAAGGGTAATACGGAAACTGAAGCTTTCTTT
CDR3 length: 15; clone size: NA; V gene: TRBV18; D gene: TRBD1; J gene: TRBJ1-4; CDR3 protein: CASSTSTGTNEKLFF; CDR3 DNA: TGTGCCAGCTCAACATCGACAGGGACTAATGAAAAACTGTTTTTT
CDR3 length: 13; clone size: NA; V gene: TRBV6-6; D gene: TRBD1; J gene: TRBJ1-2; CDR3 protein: CASRDRQNYGYTF; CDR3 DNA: TGTGCCAGTCGGGACAGGCAGAACTATGGCTACACCTTC
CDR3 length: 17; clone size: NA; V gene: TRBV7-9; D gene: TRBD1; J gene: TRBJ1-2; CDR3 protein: CASSLVRDRVGREFYTF; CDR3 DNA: TGTGCCAGCAGCTTAGTCCGGGACAGGGTTGGAAGGGAGTTCTACACCTTC
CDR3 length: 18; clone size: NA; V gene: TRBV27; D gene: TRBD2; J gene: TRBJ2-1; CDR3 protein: CASSSGLAGLKSYNEQFF; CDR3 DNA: TGTGCCAGCAGTTCGGGACTAGCGGGGCTTAAATCCTACAATGAGCAGTTCTTC
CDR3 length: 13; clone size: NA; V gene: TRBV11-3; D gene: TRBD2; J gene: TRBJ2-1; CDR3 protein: CASSRDYYNEQFF; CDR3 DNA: TGTGCCAGCAGCCGGGACTACTACAATGAGCAGTTCTTC
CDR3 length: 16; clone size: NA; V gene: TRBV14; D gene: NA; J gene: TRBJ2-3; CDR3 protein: CASSPTWGRGVDTQYF; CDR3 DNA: TGTGCCAGCAGCCCCACTTGGGGGCGCGGGGTAGATACGCAGTATTTT
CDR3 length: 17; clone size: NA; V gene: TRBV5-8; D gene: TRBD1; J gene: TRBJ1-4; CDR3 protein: CASSLGRTGVTNEKLFF; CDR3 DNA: TGTGCCAGCAGCTTGGGGCGGACAGGGGTTACTAATGAAAAACTGTTTTTT
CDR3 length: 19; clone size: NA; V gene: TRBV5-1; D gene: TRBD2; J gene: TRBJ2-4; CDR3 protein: CASSLVSGRGLGAKNIQYF; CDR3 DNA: TGCGCCAGCAGCTTGGTTAGCGGGAGAGGATTGGGAGCCAAAAACATTCAGTACTTC
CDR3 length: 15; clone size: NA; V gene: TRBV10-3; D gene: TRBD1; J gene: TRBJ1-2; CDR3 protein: CAISPQRQGAYGYTF; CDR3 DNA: TGTGCCATCAGCCCTCAACGACAGGGTGCCTATGGCTACACCTTC
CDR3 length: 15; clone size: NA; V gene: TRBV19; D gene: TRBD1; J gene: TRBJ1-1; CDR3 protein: CASSIQGAPNTEAFF; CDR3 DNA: TGTGCCAGTAGTATACAGGGGGCTCCGAACACTGAAGCTTTCTTT
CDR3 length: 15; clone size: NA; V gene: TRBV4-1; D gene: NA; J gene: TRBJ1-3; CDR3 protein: CASSPRQISGNTIYF; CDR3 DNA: TGCGCCAGCAGCCCCCGGCAGATCTCTGGAAACACCATATATTTT
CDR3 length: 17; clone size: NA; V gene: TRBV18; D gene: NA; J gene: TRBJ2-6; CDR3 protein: CASSPPPVLYGANVLTF; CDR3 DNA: TGTGCCAGCTCACCACCGCCAGTCCTCTACGGGGCCAACGTCCTGACTTTC
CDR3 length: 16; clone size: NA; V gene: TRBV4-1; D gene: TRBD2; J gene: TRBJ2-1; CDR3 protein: CASSQDWSGRAFKQFF; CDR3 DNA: TGCGCCAGCAGCCAAGATTGGAGCGGGAGGGCTTTCAAGCAGTTCTTC
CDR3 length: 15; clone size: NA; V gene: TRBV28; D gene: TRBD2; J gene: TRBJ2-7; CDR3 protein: CASRQYSGGRDEQYF; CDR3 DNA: TGTGCCAGCAGACAGTATAGCGGGGGGAGGGACGAGCAGTACTTC
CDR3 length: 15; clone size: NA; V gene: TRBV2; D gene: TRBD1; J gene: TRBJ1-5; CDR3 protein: CASSEFGQGNQPQHF; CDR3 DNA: TGTGCCAGCAGTGAATTTGGACAGGGAAATCAGCCCCAGCATTTT
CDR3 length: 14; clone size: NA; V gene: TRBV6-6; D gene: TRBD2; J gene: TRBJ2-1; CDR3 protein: CASSMSGSIDEQFF; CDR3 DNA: TGTGCCAGCAGTATGAGCGGGAGTATTGATGAGCAGTTCTTC
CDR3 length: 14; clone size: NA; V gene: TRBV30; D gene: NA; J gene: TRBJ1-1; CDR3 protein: CAWRRQHLNTEAFF; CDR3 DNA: TGTGCCTGGAGGCGGCAACACCTGAACACTGAAGCTTTCTTT
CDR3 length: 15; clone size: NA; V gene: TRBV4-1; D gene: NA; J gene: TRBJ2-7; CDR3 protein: CASSQARGEPYEQYF; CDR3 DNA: TGCGCCAGCAGCCAAGCCCGAGGGGAACCCTACGAGCAGTACTTC
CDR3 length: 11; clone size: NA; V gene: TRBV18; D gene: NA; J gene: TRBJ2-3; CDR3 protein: CASSPLHTQYF; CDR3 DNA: TGTGCCAGCTCACCACTCCATACGCAGTATTTT
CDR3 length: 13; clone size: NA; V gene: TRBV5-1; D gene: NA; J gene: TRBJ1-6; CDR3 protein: CASRSQEESPLHF; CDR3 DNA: TGCGCCAGCAGGAGCCAGGAGGAATCACCCCTCCACTTT
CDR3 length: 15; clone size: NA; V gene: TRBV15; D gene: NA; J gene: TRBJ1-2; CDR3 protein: CATSRDTVRDYGYTF; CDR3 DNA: TGTGCCACCAGCAGAGATACCGTCAGGGACTATGGCTACACCTTC
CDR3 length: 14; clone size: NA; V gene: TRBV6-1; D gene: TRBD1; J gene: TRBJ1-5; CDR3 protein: CASSRQGSNQPQHF; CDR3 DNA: TGTGCCAGCAGTAGACAGGGAAGCAATCAGCCCCAGCATTTT
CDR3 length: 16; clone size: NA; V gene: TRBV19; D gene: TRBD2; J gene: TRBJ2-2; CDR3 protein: CASSSGRRVYTGELFF; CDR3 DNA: TGTGCCAGTAGTAGCGGGAGGAGAGTTTACACCGGGGAGCTGTTTTTT
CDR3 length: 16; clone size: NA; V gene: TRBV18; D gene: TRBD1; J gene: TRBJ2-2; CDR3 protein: CASSSTGAPNTGELFF; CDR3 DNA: TGTGCCAGCTCAAGCACAGGGGCGCCAAACACCGGGGAGCTGTTTTTT
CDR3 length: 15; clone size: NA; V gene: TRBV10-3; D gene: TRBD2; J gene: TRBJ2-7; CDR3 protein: CAISGYSGRAGEQYF; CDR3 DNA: TGTGCCATCAGTGGGTATAGCGGGAGGGCCGGTGAGCAGTACTTC
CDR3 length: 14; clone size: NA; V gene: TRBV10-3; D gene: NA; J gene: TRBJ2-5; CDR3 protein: CAISEDLIGETQYF; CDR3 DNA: TGTGCCATCAGCGAGGACTTGATCGGAGAGACCCAGTACTTC
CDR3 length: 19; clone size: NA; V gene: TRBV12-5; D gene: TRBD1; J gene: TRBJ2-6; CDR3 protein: CASGLVEKGAVSGANVLTF; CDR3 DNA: TGTGCTAGTGGTTTGGTAGAGAAGGGGGCAGTATCCGGGGCCAACGTCCTGACTTTC
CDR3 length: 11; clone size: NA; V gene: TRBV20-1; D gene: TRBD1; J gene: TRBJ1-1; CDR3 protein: CSAATGAEAFF; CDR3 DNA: TGCAGTGCTGCGACAGGGGCTGAAGCTTTCTTT
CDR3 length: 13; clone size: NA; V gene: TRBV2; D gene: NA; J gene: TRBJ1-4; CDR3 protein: CASSGEYLGKLFF; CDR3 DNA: TGTGCCAGCAGTGGAGAGTACTTGGGAAAACTGTTTTTT
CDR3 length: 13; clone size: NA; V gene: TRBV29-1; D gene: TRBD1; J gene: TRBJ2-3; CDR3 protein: CSTRDRVPDTQYF; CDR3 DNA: TGCAGCACCCGGGACAGGGTCCCAGATACGCAGTATTTT
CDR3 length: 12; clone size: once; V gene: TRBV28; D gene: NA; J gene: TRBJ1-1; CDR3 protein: CASSSAGTEAFF; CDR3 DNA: TGTGCCAGCAGTTCCGCCGGGACTGAAGCTTTCTTT
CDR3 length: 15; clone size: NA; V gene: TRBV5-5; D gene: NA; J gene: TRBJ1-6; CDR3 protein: CASSSGPLHNSPLHF; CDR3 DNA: TGTGCCAGCAGCTCCGGACCCCTCCATAATTCACCCCTCCACTTT
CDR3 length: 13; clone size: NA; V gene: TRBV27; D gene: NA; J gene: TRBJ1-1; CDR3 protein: CASSLTGRTEAFF; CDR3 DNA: TGTGCCAGCAGTCTTACAGGGAGGACTGAAGCTTTCTTT
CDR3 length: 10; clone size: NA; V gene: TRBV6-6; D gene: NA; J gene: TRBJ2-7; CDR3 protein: CASGRDSQYF; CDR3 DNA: TGTGCCAGCGGCCGGGACTCGCAGTACTTC
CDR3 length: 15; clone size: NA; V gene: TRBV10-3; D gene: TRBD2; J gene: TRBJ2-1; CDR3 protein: CAISYSSGRGDEQFF; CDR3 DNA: TGTGCCATCAGTTACTCTAGCGGGAGAGGAGATGAGCAGTTCTTC
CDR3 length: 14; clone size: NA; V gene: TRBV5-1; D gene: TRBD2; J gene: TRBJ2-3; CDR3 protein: CASSLEIAGYTQYF; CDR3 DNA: TGCGCCAGCAGCTTGGAAATAGCGGGATATACGCAGTATTTT
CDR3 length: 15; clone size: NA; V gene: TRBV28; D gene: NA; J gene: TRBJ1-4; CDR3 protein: CASSFADKSNEKLFF; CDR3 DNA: TGTGCCAGCAGTTTCGCCGACAAAAGTAATGAAAAACTGTTTTTT
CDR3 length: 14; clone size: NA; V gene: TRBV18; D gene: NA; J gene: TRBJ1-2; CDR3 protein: CASSLAGVDYGYTF; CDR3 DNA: TGTGCCAGCTCACTGGCCGGGGTCGACTATGGCTACACCTTC
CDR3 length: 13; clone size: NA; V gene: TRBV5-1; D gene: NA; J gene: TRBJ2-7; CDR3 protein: CASSLDRAYEQYF; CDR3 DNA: TGCGCCAGCAGCTTGGACAGGGCCTACGAGCAGTACTTC
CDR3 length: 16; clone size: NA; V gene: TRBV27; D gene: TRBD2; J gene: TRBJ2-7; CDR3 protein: CASSFSSGTPTHEQYF; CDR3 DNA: TGTGCCAGCAGTTTCTCTAGCGGGACGCCCACCCACGAGCAGTACTTC
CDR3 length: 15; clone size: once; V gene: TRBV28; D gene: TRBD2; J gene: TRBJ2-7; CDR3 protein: CASSRPGLAAYEQYF; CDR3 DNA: TGTGCCAGCAGCCGCCCGGGACTAGCGGCCTACGAGCAGTACTTC
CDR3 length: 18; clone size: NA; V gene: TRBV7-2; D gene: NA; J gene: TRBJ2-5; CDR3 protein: CASSESLVGAYLQETQYF; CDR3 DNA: TGTGCCAGCAGCGAGAGTTTGGTGGGAGCCTACCTCCAAGAGACCCAGTACTTC
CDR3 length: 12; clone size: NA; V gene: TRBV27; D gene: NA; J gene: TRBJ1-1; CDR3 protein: CASSFRGVEAFF; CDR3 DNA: TGTGCCAGCAGTTTTCGTGGGGTTGAAGCTTTCTTT
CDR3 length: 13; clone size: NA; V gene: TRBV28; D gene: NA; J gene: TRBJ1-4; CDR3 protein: CASSLGGLRKLFF; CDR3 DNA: TGTGCCAGCTCCCTGGGGGGGTTGAGAAAACTGTTTTTT
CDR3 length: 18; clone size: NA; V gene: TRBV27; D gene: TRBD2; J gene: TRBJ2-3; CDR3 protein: CASSSGIPAGGPPDTQYF; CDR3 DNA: TGTGCCAGCAGTTCCGGCATCCCCGCGGGAGGGCCGCCAGATACGCAGTATTTT
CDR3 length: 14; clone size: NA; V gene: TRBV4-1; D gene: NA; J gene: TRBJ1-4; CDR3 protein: CASRVLGRNEKLFF; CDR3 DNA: TGCGCCAGCAGGGTTTTAGGGAGGAATGAAAAACTGTTTTTT
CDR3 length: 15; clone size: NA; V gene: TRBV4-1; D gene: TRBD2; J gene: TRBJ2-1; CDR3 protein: CASSQSGLAGNEQFF; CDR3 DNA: TGCGCCAGCAGCCAATCGGGACTAGCGGGTAATGAGCAGTTCTTC
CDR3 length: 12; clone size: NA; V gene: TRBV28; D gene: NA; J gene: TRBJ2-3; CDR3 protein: CASSSGTDTQYF; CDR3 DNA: TGTGCCAGCAGTTCGGGGACGGATACGCAGTATTTT
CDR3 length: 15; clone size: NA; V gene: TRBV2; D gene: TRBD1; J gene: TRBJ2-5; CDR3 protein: CASSEVQGAQETQYF; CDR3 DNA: TGTGCCAGCAGTGAAGTACAGGGGGCCCAAGAGACCCAGTACTTC
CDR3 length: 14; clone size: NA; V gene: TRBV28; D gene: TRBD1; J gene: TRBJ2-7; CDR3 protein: CASSRQGSSYEQYF; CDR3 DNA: TGTGCCAGCAGCAGACAGGGGAGCTCCTACGAGCAGTACTTC
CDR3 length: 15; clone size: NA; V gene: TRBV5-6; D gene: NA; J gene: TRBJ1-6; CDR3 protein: CASSLAQRYNSPLHF; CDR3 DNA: TGTGCCAGCAGCTTGGCTCAGCGCTATAATTCACCCCTCCACTTT